These 2 T cell receptor beta chains were sequenced from one sample in a study of blood T cell repertoires in COVID-19. Clones were sequenced by immunoSEQ multiplex PCR, and TCRdb holds only the in-frame ones, with some missing. The data contain some 250,000 clones, approximately 86% of them seen just once; the ten biggest clones take up around 2.9%. Specimen: peripheral blood. The source of these receptors is a woman aged 25 to 45 who had recovered from COVID-19.

This clone appeared a single time. The gene calls are TRBV21-1 and TRBJ2-3; no DNA check was done on the table's D call, TRBD2. TRBV21-1 is assigned pseudogene status. The length of the CDR3 is 17 residues. CDR3 region: CASSKFLGLANTDTQYF. CDR3 DNA sequence: TGTGCCAGCAGCAAATTCCTCGGACTAGCAAATACGGATACGCAGTATTTT.

This sequence joins TRBV5-5 and TRBJ1-6, with D possibly being TRBD1 (6 bases). The CDR3 runs 14 residues. Germline CDR1 SGHKS, CDR2 YYEKEE (reference sequence). The germline V and J ends were trimmed by 0 bases and 8 bases, with 9 bases remaining between them. The CDR3 protein is CASSLDRAYSPLHF. CDR3 DNA: TGTGCCAGCAGCTTGGACAGGGCCTATTCACCCCTCCACTTT.